This TCR beta chain was identified during a study of a mutant IDH1 vaccine in newly diagnosed glioma. Overall study: Prior therapy was radiotherapy, temozolomide, or both; most received both. The study, taken as a whole, reports: Patients mounted vaccine-induced immune responses in roughly 93% of cases.

Time point described: week 5, during vaccination. Each dose delivered 300 ug of mutant IDH1 20-mer peptide subcutaneously with imiquimod. Using immunoSEQ multiplex PCR, the repertoire was profiled, and TCRdb retains in-frame clones only, with some absent. The table shows roughly 60,000 clones, with 84% occurring only once. CDR3 length: 11 amino acids. The germline V and J ends were trimmed by 6 bases and 5 bases, with 11 bases remaining between them. Germline V CDR1 and CDR2: SQVTM, ANQGSEA. For this clone: Antigen: not known.

The source was PBMCs, collected from a glioma patient whose treatment included an IDH1 peptide vaccine. The genes are TRBV29-1 and TRBJ2-7, with D possibly being TRBD2 (5 bases). The TCR was taken from a woman between 45 and 65 years old with glioma. The CDR3 reads CSVGKTDEQYF. The CDR3 region has the DNA TGCAGCGTCGGGAAAACAGACGAGCAGTACTTC.